The next 3 T cell receptor beta chains were all read from a single sample in a study of blood T cell repertoires in COVID-19. Sequencing was performed with immunoSEQ multiplex PCR; in TCRdb, only in-frame clones are kept and a portion is missing. The sample carries 210,000 or so clones, about 85% recorded once. Sequences were obtained from peripheral blood. Source of these receptors: a human donor in a cohort sampled during active COVID-19.

This clone was found a few times. The chain couples TRBV28 to TRBJ1-6; D not resolved. Trimming took 8 bases from V and 2 from J, leaving 7 bases between them. This CDR3 region has 13 residues. CDR1 MDHEN and CDR2 SYDVKM come from the germline V gene. The CDR3 here is CASGRAYNSPLHF. The CDR3 DNA is TGTGCCAGCGGGAGGGCCTATAATTCACCCCTCCACTTT.

This clone came up once. The chain uses TRBV5-1 and TRBJ2-3; D unresolved. V gave up 4 bases and J gave up 4 bases, with 4 bases separating them. Per the germline V gene, CDR1 is SGHRS and CDR2 is YFSETQ. The CDR3 has 11 amino acids. The CDR3 bases are TGCGCCAGCAGCGCGGCAGATACGCAGTATTTT. Translated, it gives CASSAADTQYF.

The chain employs TRBV3-1 (or the pseudogene TRBV3-2) and TRBJ2-1; 10 positions agree with TRBD2. Per germline, CDR1 LGHDT and CDR2 YNNKEL (reference sequence). The CDR3 spans 14 residues. Trimming removed 3 bases from V and 5 bases from J; junction bases left unmatched: 1. This chain's CDR3 is CASSHGLADNEQFF. The CDR3 DNA sequence: TGTGCCAGCAGCCACGGACTAGCGGACAATGAGCAGTTCTTC.